Following are 9 T cell receptor beta chains from one sample sequenced in a study of tissue T cells after allogeneic stem cell transplantation. Only in-frame clones appear in the TCRdb table, and some are missing; sequencing was by immunoSEQ multiplex PCR. The sample lists some 25,000 clones; 91% were seen once. Material: blood, obtained before transplantation. Source of these receptors: a male donor at least 60 years old who later had graft-versus-host disease after an allogeneic stem cell transplant.

V gene TRBV6-5 combines with J gene TRBJ2-7; tentatively, D is TRBD1 (5 bases). There are 13 residues in the CDR3. The ends were cut back, 2 bases at V and 1 base at J, with 6 bases in the middle. Germline V gene data show CDR1 as MNHEY and CDR2 as SVGAGI. CDR3 in DNA: TGTGCCAGCAGTTACGCAGGGTCCTACGAGCAGTACTTC. The encoded protein is CASSYAGSYEQYF.

The gene calls are TRBV11-3 and TRBJ2-1; 8 nucleotides line up with TRBD2. CDR3 length: 17 residues. V lost 1 base, J lost 4 bases, and 9 bases stayed unmatched. Germline values: CDR1 SGHNT, CDR2 YENEEA. The CDR3 sequence: CASSLGAGGTIYNEQFF. CDR3 sequence (DNA): TGTGCCAGCAGCTTAGGGGCGGGAGGAACTATTTACAATGAGCAGTTCTTC.

The chain joins TRBV7-2 to TRBJ2-3; the match to TRBD2 covers 9 bases. CDR3 length equals 14 residues. Losses at the gene ends were 7 bases for V and 8 bases for J; bases not matched to a gene: 10. From germline, CDR1 is SGHTA and CDR2 FQGNSA. CDR3 in amino acids: CASTQGGGATTQYF. Here the CDR3 DNA reads TGTGCCAGCACCCAAGGCGGGGGGGCAACTACGCAGTATTTT.

This chain links TRBV9 with TRBJ2-1, with D perhaps TRBD2 (6 bases). Germline values: CDR1 SGDLS, CDR2 YYNGEE. Trimming shortened V by 0 bases and J by 0 bases, and 10 bases separated the two germline ends. CDR3 length: 16 residues. CDR3 protein: CASSVARGNSYNEQFF. The CDR3 nucleotides read TGTGCCAGCAGCGTAGCTCGGGGGAACTCCTACAATGAGCAGTTCTTC.

The genes are TRBV5-1 and TRBJ2-5, with D tentatively TRBD1 (5 bases). The germline CDR1 and CDR2 sequences are SGHRS and YFSETQ. V shed 4 bases and J shed 2 bases, with 15 bases lying between them. This CDR3 has 15 residues. CDR3 coding DNA: TGCGCCAGCAGCCAGTACCAGGGAAGGCAAGAGACCCAGTACTTC. It encodes CASSQYQGRQETQYF.

V gene TRBV6-5 combines with J gene TRBJ2-5; 7 positions match TRBD2. With V trimmed by 4 bases and J by 5 bases, 13 bases remained unmatched. This CDR3 has 16 amino acids. The germline V gene has CDR1 MNHEY and CDR2 SVGAGI. CDR3 nucleotide sequence: TGTGCCAGCAGTTTCGGGACTACCCAAAGACGGGAGACCCAGTACTTC. This codes for CASSFGTTQRRETQYF.

The DNA for the CDR3 is TGTGCCAGCAGCTTGAAGGGCAACTACGAGCAGTACTTC. Residues: CASSLKGNYEQYF. This chain uses TRBV5-4 with TRBJ2-7; D gene ambiguous. V lost 1 base, J lost 3 bases, and 8 bases lay in between. This CDR3 is 13 amino acids long. CDR1 SGHNT and CDR2 YYREEE come from the germline V gene (reference sequence).

V is TRBV11-2 and J is TRBJ2-7; the D gene is possibly TRBD2 (6 bases). Germline V gene data show CDR1 as SGHAT and CDR2 as FQNNGV. Trimming stripped 0 bases from V and 9 bases from J, with 12 bases between. The CDR3 has 13 amino acids. The CDR3 DNA reads as TGTGCCAGCAGCTTAGATCGTCAGGGAGGGCAGTACTTC. This gives the protein CASSLDRQGGQYF.

The V and J genes are TRBV3-1 (or the pseudogene TRBV3-2) and TRBJ2-5, with a weak D call TRBD1 (6 bases). Germline CDR1 LGHDT, CDR2 YNNKEL (reference sequence). The CDR3 is 16 amino acids. The germline V and J ends were trimmed by 3 bases and 1 base, with 15 bases remaining between them. The CDR3 nucleotides read TGTGCCAGCAGCCAGCTTCCGGGACACCCCCAAGAGACCCAGTACTTC. Translation gives CASSQLPGHPQETQYF.